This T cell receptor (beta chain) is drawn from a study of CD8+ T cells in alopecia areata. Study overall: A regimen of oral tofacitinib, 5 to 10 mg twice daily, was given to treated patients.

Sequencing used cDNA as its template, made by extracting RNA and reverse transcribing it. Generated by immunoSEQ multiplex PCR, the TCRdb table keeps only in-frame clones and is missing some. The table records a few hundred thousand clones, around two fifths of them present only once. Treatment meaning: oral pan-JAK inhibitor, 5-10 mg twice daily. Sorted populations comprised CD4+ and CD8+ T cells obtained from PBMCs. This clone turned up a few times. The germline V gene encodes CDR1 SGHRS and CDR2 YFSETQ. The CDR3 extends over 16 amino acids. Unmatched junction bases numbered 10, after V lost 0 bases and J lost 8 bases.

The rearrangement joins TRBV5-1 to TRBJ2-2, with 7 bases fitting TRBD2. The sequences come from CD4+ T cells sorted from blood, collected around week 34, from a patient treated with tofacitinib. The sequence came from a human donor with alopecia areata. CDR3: CASSLGGLTLNGELFF. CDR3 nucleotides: TGCGCCAGCAGCTTGGGGGGACTAACCCTAAATGGGGAGCTGTTTTTT.